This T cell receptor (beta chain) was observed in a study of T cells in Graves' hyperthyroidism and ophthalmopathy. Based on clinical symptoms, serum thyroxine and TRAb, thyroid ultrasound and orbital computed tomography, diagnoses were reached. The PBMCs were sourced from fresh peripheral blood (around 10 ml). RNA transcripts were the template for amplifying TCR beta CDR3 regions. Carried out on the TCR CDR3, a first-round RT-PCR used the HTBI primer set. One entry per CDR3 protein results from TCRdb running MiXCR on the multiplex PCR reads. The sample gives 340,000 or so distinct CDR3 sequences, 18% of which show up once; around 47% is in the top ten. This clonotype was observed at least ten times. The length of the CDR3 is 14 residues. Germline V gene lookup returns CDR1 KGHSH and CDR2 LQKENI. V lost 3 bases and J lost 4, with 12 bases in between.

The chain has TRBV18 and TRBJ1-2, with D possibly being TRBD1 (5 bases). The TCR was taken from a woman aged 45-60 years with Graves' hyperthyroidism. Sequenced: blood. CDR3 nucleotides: TGTGCCAGCTCACCGGCTCGAGACAGCTATGGCTACACCTTC. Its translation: CASSPARDSYGYTF.